This TCR beta chain derives from a study of T-cell memory formation after mild COVID-19. Germline V gene data show CDR1 as SGDLS and CDR2 as YYNGEE. This CDR3 has 15 amino acids. V lost 0 bases and J lost 5; bases outside the gene matches: 3. In TCRdb, the 5' RACE reads were re-called with MiXCR into one record per CDR3 protein. The table shows 400,000 to 500,000 distinct CDR3 sequences, with 20% occurring only once. This clonotype appeared a few times. The source of this sequence is an adult woman who had mild COVID-19 (a few samples of this study predate the infection). Cell type and time point are not known. Sequenced material: PBMCs or a T cell subset sorted from them (not recorded which). The chain uses TRBV9 and TRBJ2-1, with 9 bases aligning to TRBD2. CDR3 residues: CASSVALAGHNEQFF. In DNA, the CDR3 is TGTGCCAGCAGCGTAGCTCTAGCGGGGCACAATGAGCAGTTCTTC.